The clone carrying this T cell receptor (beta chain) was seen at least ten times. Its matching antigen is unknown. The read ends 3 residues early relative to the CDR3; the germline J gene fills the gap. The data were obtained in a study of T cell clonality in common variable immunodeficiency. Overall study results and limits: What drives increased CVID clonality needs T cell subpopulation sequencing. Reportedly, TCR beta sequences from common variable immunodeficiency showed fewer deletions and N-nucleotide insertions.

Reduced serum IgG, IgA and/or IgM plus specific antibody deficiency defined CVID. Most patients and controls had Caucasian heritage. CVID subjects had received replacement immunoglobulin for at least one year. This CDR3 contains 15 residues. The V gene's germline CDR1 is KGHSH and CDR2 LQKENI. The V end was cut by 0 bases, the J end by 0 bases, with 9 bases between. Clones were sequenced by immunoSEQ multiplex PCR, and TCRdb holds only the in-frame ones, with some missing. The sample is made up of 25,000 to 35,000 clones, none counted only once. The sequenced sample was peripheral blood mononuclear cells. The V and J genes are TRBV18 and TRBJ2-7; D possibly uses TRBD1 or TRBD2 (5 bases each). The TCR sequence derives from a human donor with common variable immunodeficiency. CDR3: CASSPPSGSSYEQYF. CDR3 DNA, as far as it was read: TGTGCCAGCTCACCACCGTCAGGGAGCTCCTACGAG.